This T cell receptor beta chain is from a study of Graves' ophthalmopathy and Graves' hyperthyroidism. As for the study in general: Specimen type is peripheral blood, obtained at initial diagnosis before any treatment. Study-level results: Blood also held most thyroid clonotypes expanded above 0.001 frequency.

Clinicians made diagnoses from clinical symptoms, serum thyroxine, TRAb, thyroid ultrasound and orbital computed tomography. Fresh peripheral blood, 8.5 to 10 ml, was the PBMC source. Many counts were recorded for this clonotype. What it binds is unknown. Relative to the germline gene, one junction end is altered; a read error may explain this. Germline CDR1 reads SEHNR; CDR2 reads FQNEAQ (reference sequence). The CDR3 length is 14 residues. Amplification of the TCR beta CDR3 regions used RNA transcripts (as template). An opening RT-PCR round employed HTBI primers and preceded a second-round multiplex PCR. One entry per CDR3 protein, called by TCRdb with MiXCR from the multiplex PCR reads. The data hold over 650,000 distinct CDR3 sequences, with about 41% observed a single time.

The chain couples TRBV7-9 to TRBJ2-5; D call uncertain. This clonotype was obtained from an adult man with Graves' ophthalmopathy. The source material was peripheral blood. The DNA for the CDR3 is TGTGCTAGCAGCTTAGGAGATAGCCAAGAGACCCAGTACTTC. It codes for CASSLGDSQETQYF. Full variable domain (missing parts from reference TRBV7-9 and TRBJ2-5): DTGVSQNPRHKITKRGQNVTFRCDPISEHNRLYWYRQTLGQGPEFLTYFQNEAQLEKSRLLSDRFSAERPKGSFSTLEIQRTEQGDSAMYLCASSLGDSQETQYFGPGTRLLVL.